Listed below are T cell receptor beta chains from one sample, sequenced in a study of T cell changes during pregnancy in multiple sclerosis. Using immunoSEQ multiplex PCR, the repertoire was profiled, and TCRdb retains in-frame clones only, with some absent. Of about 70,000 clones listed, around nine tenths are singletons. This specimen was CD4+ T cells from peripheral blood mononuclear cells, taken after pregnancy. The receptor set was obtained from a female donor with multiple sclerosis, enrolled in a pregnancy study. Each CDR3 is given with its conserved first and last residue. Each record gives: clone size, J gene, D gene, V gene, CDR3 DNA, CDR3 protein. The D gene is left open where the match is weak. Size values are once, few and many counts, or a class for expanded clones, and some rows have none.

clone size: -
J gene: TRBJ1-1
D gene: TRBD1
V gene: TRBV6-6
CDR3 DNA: TGTGCCAGCAGTTACTCAGGGACAGGACCGCATGAAGCTTTCTTT
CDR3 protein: CASSYSGTGPHEAFF

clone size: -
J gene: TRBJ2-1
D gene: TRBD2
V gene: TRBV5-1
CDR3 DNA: TGCGCCAGCAGCTCAGGACTAGCGGGAGACTATGAGCAGTTCTTC
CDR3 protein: CASSSGLAGDYEQFF

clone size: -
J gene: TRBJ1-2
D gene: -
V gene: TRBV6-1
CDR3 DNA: TGTGCCAGCAGTGAAAGGTCTGGGGAGCAGATCGGCTACACCTTC
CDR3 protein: CASSERSGEQIGYTF

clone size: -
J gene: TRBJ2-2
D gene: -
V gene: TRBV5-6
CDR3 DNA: TGTGCCAGCAGCTGGACAGTAGGAACCGGGGAGCTGTTTTTT
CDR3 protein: CASSWTVGTGELFF

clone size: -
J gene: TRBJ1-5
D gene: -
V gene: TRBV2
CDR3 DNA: TGTGCCAGCACGGGGTACAATCAGCCCCAGCATTTT
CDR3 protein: CASTGYNQPQHF

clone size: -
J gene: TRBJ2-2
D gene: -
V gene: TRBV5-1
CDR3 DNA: TGCGCCAGCAGCTTTAGCGGTTCGAACACCGGGGAGCTGTTTTTT
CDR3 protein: CASSFSGSNTGELFF

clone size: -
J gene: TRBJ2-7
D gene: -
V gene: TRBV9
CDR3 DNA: TGTGCCAGCAGCGTAGATAGCTTCCTAGACGAGCAGTACTTC
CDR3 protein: CASSVDSFLDEQYF

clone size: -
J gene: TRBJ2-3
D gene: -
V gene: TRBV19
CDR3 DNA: TGTGCCAGTAGTATTGGGCGGAGGAACACAGATACGCAGTATTTT
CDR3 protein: CASSIGRRNTDTQYF

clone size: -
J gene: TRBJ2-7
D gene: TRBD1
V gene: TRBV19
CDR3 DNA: TGTGCCAGTAGTTCGCGCGGGACAGGGGGCGTCGAGCAGTACTTC
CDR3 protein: CASSSRGTGGVEQYF

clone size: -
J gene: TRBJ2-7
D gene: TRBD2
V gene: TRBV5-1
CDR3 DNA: TGCGCCAGCAGACCAGCGGGAGGCGCCTACGAGCAGTACTTC
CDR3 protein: CASRPAGGAYEQYF

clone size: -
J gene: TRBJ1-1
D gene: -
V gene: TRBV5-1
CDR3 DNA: TGCGCCAGCAGCTTAGTTGCCTCCGGTCAGGTGAACACTGAAGCTTTCTTT
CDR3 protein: CASSLVASGQVNTEAFF

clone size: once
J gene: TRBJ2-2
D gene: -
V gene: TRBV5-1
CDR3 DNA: TGCGCCAGCAGCTTGAATGGACAGAACACCGGGGAGCTGTTTTTT
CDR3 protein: CASSLNGQNTGELFF

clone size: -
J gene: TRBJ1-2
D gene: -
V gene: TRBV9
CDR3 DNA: TGTGCCAGCAGCGCTGGCGCAGGGCACGATGGCTACACCTTC
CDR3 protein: CASSAGAGHDGYTF

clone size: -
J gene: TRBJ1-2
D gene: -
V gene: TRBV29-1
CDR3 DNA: TGCAGCGTTGAAGATCGTGGAAGGGAGGTATCTGGCTACACCTTC
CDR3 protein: CSVEDRGREVSGYTF

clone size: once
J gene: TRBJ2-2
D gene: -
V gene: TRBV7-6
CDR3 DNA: TGTGCCAGCAGCTTATACGGTTCGAACACCGGGGAGCTGTTTTTT
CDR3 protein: CASSLYGSNTGELFF

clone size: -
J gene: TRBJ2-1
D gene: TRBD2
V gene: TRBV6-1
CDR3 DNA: TGTGCCAGCAGTGGCCAAAGGACTAGCGGGAGCAATGAGCAGTTCTTC
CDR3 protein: CASSGQRTSGSNEQFF

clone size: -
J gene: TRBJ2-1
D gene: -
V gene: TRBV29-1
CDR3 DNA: TGCAGCTACTACAGGGGGGGGGATGAGCAGTTCTTC
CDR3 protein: CSYYRGGDEQFF

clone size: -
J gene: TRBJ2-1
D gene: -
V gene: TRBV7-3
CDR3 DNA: TGTGCCAGCAGCTTAAGGGGGGGGACAAGCTCCTACAATGAGCAGTTCTTC
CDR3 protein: CASSLRGGTSSYNEQFF

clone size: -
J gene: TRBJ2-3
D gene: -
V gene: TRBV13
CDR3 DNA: TGTGCCAGCAGCTTAGGTAATCGGGGACTGGTCACAGATACGCAGTATTTT
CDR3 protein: CASSLGNRGLVTDTQYF

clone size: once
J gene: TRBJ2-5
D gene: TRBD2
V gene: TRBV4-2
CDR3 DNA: TGTGCCAGCAGCCAAGGGGGACTAGCCGAGACCCAGTACTTC
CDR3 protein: CASSQGGLAETQYF

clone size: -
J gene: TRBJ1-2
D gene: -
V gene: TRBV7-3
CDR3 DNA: TGTGCCGGGGGCCCAGGAGAGGGTGGCTACACCTTC
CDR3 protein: CAGGPGEGGYTF

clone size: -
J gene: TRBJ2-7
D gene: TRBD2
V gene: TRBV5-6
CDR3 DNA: TGTGCCAGCAGCTCCCGGAGGCTAGCGGGAGTGGGGTCCTACGAGCAGTACTTC
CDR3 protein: CASSSRRLAGVGSYEQYF

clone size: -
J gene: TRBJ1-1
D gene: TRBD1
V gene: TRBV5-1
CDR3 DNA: TGCGCCAGCAGCTTGGATAGGGGGCGGGGCACTGAAGCTTTCTTT
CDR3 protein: CASSLDRGRGTEAFF

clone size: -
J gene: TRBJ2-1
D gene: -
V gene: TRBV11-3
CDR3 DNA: TGTGCCAGCAGCTCCAACGGAGCGGTCATGCCAGAGCAGTTCTTC
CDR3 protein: CASSSNGAVMPEQFF

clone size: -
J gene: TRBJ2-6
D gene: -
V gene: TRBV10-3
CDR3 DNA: TGTGCCATCAGTGAGTCGATGGGCTTTTTACGCTCCTCTGGGGCCAACGTCCTGACTTTC
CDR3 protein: CAISESMGFLRSSGANVLTF

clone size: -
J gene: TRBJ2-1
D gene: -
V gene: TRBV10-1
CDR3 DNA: TGCGCCAGCAGTGGTGTGGCGGGTGAGCAGTTCTTC
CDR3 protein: CASSGVAGEQFF

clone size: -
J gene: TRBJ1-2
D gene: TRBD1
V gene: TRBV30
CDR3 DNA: TGTGCCTGGAGACGGGACAGAGGGTATGGCTACACCTTC
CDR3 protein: CAWRRDRGYGYTF

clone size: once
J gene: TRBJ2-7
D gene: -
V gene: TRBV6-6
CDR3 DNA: TGTGCCAGCACCCCCCAACGGGGTACCTACGAGCAGTACTTC
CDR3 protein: CASTPQRGTYEQYF

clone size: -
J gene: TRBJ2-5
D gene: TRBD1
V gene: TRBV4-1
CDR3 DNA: TGCGCCAGCAGCCAAGACCGAGGACAGGGCCCAGAGACCCAGTACTTC
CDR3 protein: CASSQDRGQGPETQYF

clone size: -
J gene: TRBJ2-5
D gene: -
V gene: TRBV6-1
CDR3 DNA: TGTGCCAGCAGTGAAGTATCCATCGAGCAAGAGACCCAGTACTTC
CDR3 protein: CASSEVSIEQETQYF

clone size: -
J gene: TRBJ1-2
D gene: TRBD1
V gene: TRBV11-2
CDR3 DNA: TGTGCCAGCAGCTTCTCTACTGGACAGGTCGAGGGCTACACCTTC
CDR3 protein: CASSFSTGQVEGYTF

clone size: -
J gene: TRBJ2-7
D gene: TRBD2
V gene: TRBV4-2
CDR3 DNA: TGTGCCAGCAGCCAAGATGTAGCGGGAGACTACGAGCAGTACTTC
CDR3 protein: CASSQDVAGDYEQYF

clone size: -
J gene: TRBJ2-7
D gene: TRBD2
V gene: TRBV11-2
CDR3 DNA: TGTGCCAGCAGCTCAGAGGGAGGGTACTCCTACGAGCAGTACTTC
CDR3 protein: CASSSEGGYSYEQYF

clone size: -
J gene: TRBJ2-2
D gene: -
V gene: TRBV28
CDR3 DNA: TGTGCCAGCAGCGCTTTCGTCGGGTCTACGAACACCGGGGAGCTGTTTTTT
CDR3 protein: CASSAFVGSTNTGELFF

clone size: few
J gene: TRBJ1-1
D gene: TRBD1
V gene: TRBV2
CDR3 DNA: TGTGCCAGCAGTGGACAGGGGGGGAACACTGAAGCTTTCTTT
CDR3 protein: CASSGQGGNTEAFF

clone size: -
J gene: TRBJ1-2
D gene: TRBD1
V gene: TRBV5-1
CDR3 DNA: TGCGCCAGCAGCTTGGGACAGGGTGACTATGGCTACACCTTC
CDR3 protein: CASSLGQGDYGYTF

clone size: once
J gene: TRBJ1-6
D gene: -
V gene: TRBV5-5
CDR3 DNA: TGTGCCAGCAGCCCCTTGCCAGGGGCTAATTCACCCCTCCACTTT
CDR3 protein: CASSPLPGANSPLHF

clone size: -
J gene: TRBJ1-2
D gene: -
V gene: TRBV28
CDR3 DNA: TGTGCCAGCAGCCCCCACACGGGGAAACCCAATGGCTACACCTTC
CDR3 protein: CASSPHTGKPNGYTF

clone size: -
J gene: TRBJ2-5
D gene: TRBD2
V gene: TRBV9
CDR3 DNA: TGTGCCACCGCCCGGGGACCTAGCGGGGTCCAAGAGACCCAGTACTTC
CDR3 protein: CATARGPSGVQETQYF

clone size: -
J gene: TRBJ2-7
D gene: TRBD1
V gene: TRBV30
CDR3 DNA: TGTGCCTGGAGTAAACAGGGGAACGAGCAGTACTTC
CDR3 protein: CAWSKQGNEQYF

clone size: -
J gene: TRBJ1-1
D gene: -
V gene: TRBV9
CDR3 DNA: TGTGCCAGCAGCGTAAATCCAGAGAACACTGAAGCTTTCTTT
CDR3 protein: CASSVNPENTEAFF

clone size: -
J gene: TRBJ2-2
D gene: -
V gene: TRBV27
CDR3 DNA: TGTGCCAGCAGCCCGCGTATAATGGGACAAATGAACACCGGGGAGCTGTTTTTT
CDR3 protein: CASSPRIMGQMNTGELFF

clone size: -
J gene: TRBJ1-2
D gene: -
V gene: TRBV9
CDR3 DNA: TGTGCCAGCAGCGCTGGAGGGGCGGAGAACTATGGCTACACCTTC
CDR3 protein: CASSAGGAENYGYTF

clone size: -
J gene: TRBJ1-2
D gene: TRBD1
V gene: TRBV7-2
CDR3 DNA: TGTGCCAGCAGCCAGGGGACAGGGACGGGTGGCTACACCTTC
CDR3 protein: CASSQGTGTGGYTF

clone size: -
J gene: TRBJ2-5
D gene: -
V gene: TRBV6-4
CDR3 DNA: TGTGCCAGCAGTGACTCGAAACGGAGGGGCGGCGGGGCCAACCAAGAGACCCAGTACTTC
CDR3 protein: CASSDSKRRGGGANQETQYF

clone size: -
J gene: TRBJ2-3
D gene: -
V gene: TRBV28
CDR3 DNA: TGTGCCAGCTCCCAGGGTGCGGGCACAGATACGCAGTATTTT
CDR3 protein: CASSQGAGTDTQYF

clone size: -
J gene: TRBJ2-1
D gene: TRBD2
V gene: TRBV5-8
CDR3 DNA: TGTGCCAGCAGCTTGTTTAGCGGGAGGGCCTCGAGGGGAGATGAGCAGTTCTTC
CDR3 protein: CASSLFSGRASRGDEQFF

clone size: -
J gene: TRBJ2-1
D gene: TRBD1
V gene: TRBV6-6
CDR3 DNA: TGTGCCAGCAGAACTCCGGGACAGGGTTTCGGTGAGCAGTTCTTC
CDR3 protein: CASRTPGQGFGEQFF

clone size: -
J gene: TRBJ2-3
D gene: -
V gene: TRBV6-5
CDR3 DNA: TGTGCCAGCAGTTACGTGGCGGGGGCCTCCACAGATACGCAGTATTTT
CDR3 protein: CASSYVAGASTDTQYF

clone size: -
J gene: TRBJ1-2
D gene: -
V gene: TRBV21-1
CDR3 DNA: TGTGCCAGCAGCAAAGCGCAGGGGGCGCAGGGCTACACCTTC
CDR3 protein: CASSKAQGAQGYTF

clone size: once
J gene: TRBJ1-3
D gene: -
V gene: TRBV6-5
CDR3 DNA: TGTGCCAGCAGTAGGGACATCAGAAACACCATATATTTT
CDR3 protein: CASSRDIRNTIYF

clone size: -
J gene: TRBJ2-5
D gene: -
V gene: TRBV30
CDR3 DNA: TGTGCCTGGAGCGGCGGCACCCAAGAGACCCAGTACTTC
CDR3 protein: CAWSGGTQETQYF

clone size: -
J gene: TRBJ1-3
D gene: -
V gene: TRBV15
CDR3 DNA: TGTGCCACCAGCAGAGGCGGCGGGCTAAGCTCTGGAAACACCATATATTTT
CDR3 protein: CATSRGGGLSSGNTIYF

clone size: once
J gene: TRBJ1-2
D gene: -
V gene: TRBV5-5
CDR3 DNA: TGTGCCAGCAGCACAGGGTTTAACTATGGCTACACCTTC
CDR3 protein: CASSTGFNYGYTF

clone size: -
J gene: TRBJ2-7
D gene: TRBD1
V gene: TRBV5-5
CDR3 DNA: TGTGCCAGCAGCCTGACCGGGACAGGGATCTACGAGCAGTACTTC
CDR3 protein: CASSLTGTGIYEQYF

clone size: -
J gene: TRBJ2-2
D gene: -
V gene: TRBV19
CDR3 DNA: TGTGCCAGTACCCAGGTAGGGGAGGACACCGGGGAGCTGTTTTTT
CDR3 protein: CASTQVGEDTGELFF

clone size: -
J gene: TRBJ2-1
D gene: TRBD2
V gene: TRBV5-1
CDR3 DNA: TGCGCCAGCAGCTTGTTAACTAGCGGGGACAATGAGCAGTTCTTC
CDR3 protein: CASSLLTSGDNEQFF

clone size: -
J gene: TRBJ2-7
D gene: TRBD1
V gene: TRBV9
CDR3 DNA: TGTGCCAGTCTTATCAGGGGGCGCGAGCAGTACTTC
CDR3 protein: CASLIRGREQYF